This TCR beta chain was profiled in a study of somatic mutations in cytotoxic T cells in rheumatoid arthritis. General study findings and limits: Within 8 of 65 patients, the single biggest CD8+ clone made up more than 20% of CD8+ cells.

The table came from immunoSEQ multiplex PCR; TCRdb's copy has only in-frame clones and leaves some out. In the table there are 13,000 or so clones, under 80% of which are singletons. Worth noting for this clone: The antigen is unknown.

Trimming stripped 5 bases from V and 0 bases from J, with 11 bases between. The germline CDR1 and CDR2 sequences are MNHEY and SVGAGI. The CDR3 loop spans 15 amino acids. This sequence joins TRBV6-5 and TRBJ2-1; D might be TRBD2 (6 bases). Material: CD8+ T cells sorted from blood. This clonotype was sampled from an adult with rheumatoid arthritis. The CDR3 protein is CASSMGLSSYNEQFF. CDR3 nucleotides: TGTGCCAGCAGTATGGGACTCTCCTCCTACAATGAGCAGTTCTTC.